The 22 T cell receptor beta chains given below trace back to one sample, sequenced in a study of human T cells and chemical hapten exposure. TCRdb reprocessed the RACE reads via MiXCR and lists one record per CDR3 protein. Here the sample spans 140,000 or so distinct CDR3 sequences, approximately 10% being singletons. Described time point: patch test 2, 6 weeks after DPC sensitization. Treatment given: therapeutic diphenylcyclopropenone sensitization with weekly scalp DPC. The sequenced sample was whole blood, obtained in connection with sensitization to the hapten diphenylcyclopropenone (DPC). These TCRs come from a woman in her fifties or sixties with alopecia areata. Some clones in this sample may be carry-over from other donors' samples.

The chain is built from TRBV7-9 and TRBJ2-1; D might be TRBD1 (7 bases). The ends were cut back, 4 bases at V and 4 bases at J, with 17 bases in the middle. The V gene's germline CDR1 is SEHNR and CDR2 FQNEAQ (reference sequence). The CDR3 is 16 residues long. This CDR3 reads CASSWGDSPGYNEQFF. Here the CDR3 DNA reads TGTGCCAGCAGCTGGGGGGACAGCCCCGGGTACAATGAGCAGTTCTTC.

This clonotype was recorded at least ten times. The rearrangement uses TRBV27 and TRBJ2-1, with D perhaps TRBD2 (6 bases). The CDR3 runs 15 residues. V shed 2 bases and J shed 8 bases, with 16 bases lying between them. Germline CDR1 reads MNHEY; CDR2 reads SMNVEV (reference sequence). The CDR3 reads CASSLKSLAIDEQFF. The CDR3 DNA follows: TGTGCCAGCAGTTTAAAAAGTCTAGCGATCGATGAGCAGTTCTTC.

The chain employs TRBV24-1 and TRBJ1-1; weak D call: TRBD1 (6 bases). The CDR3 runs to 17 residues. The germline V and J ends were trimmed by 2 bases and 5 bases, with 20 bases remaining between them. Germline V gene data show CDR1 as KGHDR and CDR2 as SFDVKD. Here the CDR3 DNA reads TGTGCCACCAGTGATTCAGCAGGGGCGAGGGGTAAGACTGAAGCTTTCTTT. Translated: CATSDSAGARGKTEAFF.

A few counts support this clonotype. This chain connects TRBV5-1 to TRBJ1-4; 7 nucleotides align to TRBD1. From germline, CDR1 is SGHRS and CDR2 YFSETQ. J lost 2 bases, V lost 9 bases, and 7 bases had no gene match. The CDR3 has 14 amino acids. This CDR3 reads CATRTGPTNEKLFF. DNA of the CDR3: TGCGCCACCCGGACAGGACCGACTAATGAAAAACTGTTTTTT.

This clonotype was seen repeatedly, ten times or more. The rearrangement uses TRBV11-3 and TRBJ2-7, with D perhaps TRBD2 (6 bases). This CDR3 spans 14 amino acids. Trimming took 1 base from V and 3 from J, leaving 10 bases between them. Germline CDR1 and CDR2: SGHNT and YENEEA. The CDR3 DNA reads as TGTGCCAGCAGCTTAGGGACTACCTTCTACGAGCAGTACTTC. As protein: CASSLGTTFYEQYF.

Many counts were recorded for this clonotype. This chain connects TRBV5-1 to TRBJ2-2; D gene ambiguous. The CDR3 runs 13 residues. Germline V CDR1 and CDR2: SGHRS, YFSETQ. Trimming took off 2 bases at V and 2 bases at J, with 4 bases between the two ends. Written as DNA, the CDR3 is TGCGCCAGCAGCTTTCGAAACACCGGGGAGCTGTTTTTT. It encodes CASSFRNTGELFF.

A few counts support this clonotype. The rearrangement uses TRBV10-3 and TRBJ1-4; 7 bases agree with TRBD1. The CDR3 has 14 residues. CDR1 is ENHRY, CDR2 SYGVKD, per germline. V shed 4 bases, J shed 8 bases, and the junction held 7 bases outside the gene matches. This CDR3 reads CAISGQGAKEKLFF. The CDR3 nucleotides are TGTGCCATCAGTGGACAGGGTGCCAAAGAAAAACTGTTTTTT.

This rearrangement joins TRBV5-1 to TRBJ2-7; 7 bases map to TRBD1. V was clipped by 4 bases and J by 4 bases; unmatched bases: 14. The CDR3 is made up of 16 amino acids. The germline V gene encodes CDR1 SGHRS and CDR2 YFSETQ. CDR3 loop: CASSPFAGTDSYEQYF. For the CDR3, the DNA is TGCGCCAGCAGCCCATTCGCCGGGACAGACAGTTACGAGCAGTACTTC.

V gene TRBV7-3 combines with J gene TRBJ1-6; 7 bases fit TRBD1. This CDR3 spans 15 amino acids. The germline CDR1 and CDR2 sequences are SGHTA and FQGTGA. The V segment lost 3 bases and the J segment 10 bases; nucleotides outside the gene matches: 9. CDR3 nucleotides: TGTGCCAGCAGCTTCCGACAGGGAACAAGATCACCCCTCCACTTT. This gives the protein CASSFRQGTRSPLHF.

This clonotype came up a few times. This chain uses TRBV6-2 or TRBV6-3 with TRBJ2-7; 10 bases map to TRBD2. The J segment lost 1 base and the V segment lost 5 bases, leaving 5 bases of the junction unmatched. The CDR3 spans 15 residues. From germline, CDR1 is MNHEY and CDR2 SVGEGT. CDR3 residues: CASSKTSGRSYEQYF. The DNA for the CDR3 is TGTGCCAGCAGTAAGACTAGCGGGCGTTCCTACGAGCAGTACTTC.

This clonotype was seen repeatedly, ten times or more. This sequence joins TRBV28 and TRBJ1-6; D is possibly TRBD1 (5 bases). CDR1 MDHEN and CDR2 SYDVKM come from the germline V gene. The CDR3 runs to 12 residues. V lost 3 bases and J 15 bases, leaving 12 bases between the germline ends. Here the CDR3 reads CASSLKGRILHF. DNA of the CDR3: TGTGCCAGCAGTTTGAAGGGACGGATCCTCCACTTT.

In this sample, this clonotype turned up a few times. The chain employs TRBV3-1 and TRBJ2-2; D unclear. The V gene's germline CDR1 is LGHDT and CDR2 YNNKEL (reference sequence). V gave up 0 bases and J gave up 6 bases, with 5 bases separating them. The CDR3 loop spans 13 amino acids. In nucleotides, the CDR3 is TGTGCCAGCAGCCAAGAGTGGTCCGGGGAGCTGTTTTTT. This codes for CASSQEWSGELFF.

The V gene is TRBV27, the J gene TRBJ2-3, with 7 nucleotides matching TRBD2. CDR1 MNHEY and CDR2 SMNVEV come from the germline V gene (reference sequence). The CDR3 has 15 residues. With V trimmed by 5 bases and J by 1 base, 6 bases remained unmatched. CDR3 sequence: CASSIRDYRTDTQYF. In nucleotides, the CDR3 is TGTGCCAGCAGTATCCGGGACTACCGCACAGATACGCAGTATTTT.

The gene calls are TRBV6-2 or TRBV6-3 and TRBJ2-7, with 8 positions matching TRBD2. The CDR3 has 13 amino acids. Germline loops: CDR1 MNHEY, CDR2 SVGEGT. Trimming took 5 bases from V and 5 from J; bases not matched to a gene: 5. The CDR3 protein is CASSQAGVHEQYF. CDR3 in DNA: TGTGCCAGCAGTCAAGCGGGAGTCCACGAGCAGTACTTC.

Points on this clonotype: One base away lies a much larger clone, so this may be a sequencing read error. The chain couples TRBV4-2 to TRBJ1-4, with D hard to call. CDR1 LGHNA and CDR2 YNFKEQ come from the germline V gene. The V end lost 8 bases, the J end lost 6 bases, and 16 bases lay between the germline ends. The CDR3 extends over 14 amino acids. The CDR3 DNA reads TGTGCCAGCTGCCGATACCGGGAGGATGAAAAACTGTTTTTT. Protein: CASCRYREDEKLFF.

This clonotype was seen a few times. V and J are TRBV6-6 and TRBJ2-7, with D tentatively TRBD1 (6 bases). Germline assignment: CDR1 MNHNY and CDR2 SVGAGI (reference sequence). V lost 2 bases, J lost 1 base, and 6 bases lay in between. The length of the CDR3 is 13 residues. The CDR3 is CASSYDRSYEQYF. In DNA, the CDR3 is TGTGCCAGCAGTTACGACAGGTCCTACGAGCAGTACTTC.

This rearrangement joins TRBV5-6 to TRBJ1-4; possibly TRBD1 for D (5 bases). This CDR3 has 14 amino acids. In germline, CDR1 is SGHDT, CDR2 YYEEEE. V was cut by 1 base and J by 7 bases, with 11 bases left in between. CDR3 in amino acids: CASSLPDRSEKLFF. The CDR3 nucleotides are TGTGCCAGCAGCTTGCCAGACAGATCTGAAAAACTGTTTTTT.

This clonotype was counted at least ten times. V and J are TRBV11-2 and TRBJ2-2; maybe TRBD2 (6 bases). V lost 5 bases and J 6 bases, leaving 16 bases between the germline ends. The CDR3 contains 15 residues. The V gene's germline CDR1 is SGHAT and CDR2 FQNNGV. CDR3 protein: CASSPRLGIPGELFF. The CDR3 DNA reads TGTGCCAGCAGCCCCCGACTAGGGATACCCGGGGAGCTGTTTTTT.

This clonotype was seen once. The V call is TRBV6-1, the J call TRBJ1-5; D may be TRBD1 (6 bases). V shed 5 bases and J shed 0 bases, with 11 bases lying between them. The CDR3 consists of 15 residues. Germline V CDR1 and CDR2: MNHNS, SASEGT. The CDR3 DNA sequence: TGTGCCAGCAGTCTCTGGACAGATAGCAATCAGCCCCAGCATTTT. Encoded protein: CASSLWTDSNQPQHF.

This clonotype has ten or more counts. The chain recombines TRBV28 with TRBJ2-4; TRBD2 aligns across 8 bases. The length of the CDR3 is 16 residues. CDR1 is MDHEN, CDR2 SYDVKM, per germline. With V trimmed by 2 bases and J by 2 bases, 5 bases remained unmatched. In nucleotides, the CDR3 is TGTGCCAGCAGTTTAGCGGGACTAGTATCCAAAAACATTCAGTACTTC. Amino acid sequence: CASSLAGLVSKNIQYF.

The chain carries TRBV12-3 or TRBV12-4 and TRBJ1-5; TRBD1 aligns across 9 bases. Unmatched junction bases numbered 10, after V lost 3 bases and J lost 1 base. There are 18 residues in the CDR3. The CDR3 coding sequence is TGTGCCAGCAGTTTGGCGACAGGGGGAGGGACGAGCAATCAGCCCCAGCATTTT. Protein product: CASSLATGGGTSNQPQHF.

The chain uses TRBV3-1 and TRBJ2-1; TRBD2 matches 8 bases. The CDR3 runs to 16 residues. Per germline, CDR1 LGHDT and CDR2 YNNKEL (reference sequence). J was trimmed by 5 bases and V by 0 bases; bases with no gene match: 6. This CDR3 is CASSQDIGLADNEQFF. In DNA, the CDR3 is TGTGCCAGCAGCCAAGATATAGGACTAGCCGACAATGAGCAGTTCTTC.